These 16 T cell receptor beta chains share one sample of origin, sequenced in a study of T cells in Graves' hyperthyroidism and ophthalmopathy. TCR beta CDR3 regions were amplified from RNA. When the TCR CDR3 underwent first-round RT-PCR, the HTBI primer set was used. One entry per CDR3 protein results from TCRdb running MiXCR on the multiplex PCR reads. This table holds fewer than 450,000 distinct CDR3 sequences, about a sixth found once. The sequenced sample was blood. Source of these receptors: a woman aged 25 to 45 with Graves' hyperthyroidism that later progressed to Graves' ophthalmopathy.

CDR3 DNA sequence: TGTGCCAGCAGATTCACAGGGTACGGTCCCCAAGAGACCCAGTACTTC. Translating it yields CASRFTGYGPQETQYF. This chain joins TRBV6-1 and TRBJ2-5, with D perhaps matching TRBD1 (6 bases). Germline V CDR1 and CDR2: MNHNS, SASEGT. V dropped 6 bases and J dropped 1 base, with 18 bases sitting between them. The CDR3 has 16 amino acids.

V gene TRBV3-1 combines with J gene TRBJ2-1; D gene unclear. V was shortened by 0 bases and J by 6 bases, with 12 bases between the two germline ends. This CDR3 spans 15 amino acids. Germline V gives CDR1 LGHDT, CDR2 YNNKEL (reference sequence). CDR3 in amino acids: CASSQESPIGNEQFF. The CDR3 DNA reads TGTGCCAGCAGCCAAGAATCACCCATCGGCAATGAGCAGTTCTTC.

Many counts were recorded for this clonotype. The chain couples TRBV19 to TRBJ2-7; D not resolved. This CDR3 is 17 amino acids long. The V gene lost 6 bases and the J gene lost 1 base, with 22 bases spanning the gap. Germline V gives CDR1 LNHDA, CDR2 SQIVND (reference sequence). The CDR3 loop is CASSVTIGRLHSYEQYF. Written as DNA, the CDR3 is TGTGCCAGTAGCGTAACGATAGGACGGTTGCATTCCTACGAGCAGTACTTC.

V is TRBV7-6 and J is TRBJ1-1; D might be TRBD1 (5 bases). Trimming took off 8 bases at V and 13 bases at J, with 17 bases between the two ends. Germline-derived CDR1 and CDR2 are SGHVS and FNYEAQ. This CDR3 spans 11 amino acids. CDR3 nucleotides: TGTGCCAGCGGACCGGGACCCGGAATTTTCTTT. This sequence encodes CASGPGPGIFF.

The chain recombines TRBV13 with TRBJ1-5; 10 nucleotides align to TRBD1. J gave up 4 bases and V 5 bases, and 5 bases lay outside the gene matches. Germline CDR1 is PRHDT and CDR2 is FYEKMQ (reference sequence). This CDR3 has 15 residues. The CDR3 is CASSARDRGNQPQHF. The CDR3 region has the DNA TGTGCCAGCAGCGCCCGGGACAGGGGAAATCAGCCCCAGCATTTT.

In the case of this clonotype: Since the CDR3 does not end with the conserved phenylalanine or tryptophan, this likely comes from a read error. The V and J genes are TRBV29-1 and TRBJ1-4; the match to TRBD1 covers 10 bases. Germline loops: CDR1 SQVTM, CDR2 ANQGSEA. Trimming cost V 7 bases and J 8 bases; bases outside gene matches: 7. The CDR3 loop spans 13 amino acids. The CDR3 sequence is CSDPDRGEEKLFS. CDR3 DNA: TGCAGCGACCCGGACAGGGGGGAAGAAAAACTGTTTTCT.

Concerning this clonotype itself: Since a much larger clone is just one base distant, this may be a read error. The chain employs TRBV5-1 and TRBJ1-3; D remains unclear. This CDR3 spans 13 amino acids. Germline CDR1 is SGHRS and CDR2 is YFSETQ. The CDR3 sequence is CGSSPTRASTIYF. The CDR3 region has the DNA TGCGGCAGCAGCCCGACCAGAGCGAGCACCATATATTTT. Full variable domain (rest looked up from reference TRBV5-1 and TRBJ1-3): KAGVTQTPRYLIKTRGQQVTLSCSPISGHRSVSWYQQTPGQGLQFLFEYFSETQRNKGNFPGRFSGRQFSNSRSEMNVSTLELGDSALYLCGSSPTRASTIYFGEGSWLTVV.

This clonotype was seen ten or more times. At one boundary the junction diverges from the germline segment, which might be a read error. The gene calls are TRBV28 and TRBJ2-7, with 7 bases that match TRBD2. Germline V gene lookup returns CDR1 MDHEN and CDR2 SYDVKM. CDR3 size: 13 residues. CDR3 protein: CATLSGREYEQYF. CDR3 nucleotide sequence: TGTGCCACCTTATCAGGGAGGGAATACGAACAGTACTTC.

There are a few counts of this clonotype. The chain employs TRBV19 and TRBJ1-1, with 7 bases fitting TRBD1. V lost 4 bases to trimming and J lost 1 base; unmatched junction nucleotides: 3. The CDR3 sequence is 14 residues long. Per the germline V gene, CDR1 is LNHDA and CDR2 is SQIVND (reference sequence). CDR3 protein: CASSKDRANTEAFF. In nucleotides, the CDR3 is TGTGCCAGTAGTAAAGACAGGGCGAACACTGAAGCTTTCTTT.

This clonotype was counted ten times or more. The V gene is TRBV28, the J gene TRBJ1-2; TRBD1 matches 10 bases. Per the germline V gene, CDR1 is MDHEN and CDR2 is SYDVKM. Unmatched junction bases numbered 4, after V lost 6 bases and J lost 0 bases. The CDR3 is 15 residues long. CDR3 loop: CASRTTGGSNYGYTF. The CDR3 DNA reads TGTGCCAGCAGAACGACAGGGGGCTCTAACTATGGCTACACCTTC.

This clonotype was seen at least ten times. The chain has TRBV28 and TRBJ2-5; D perhaps matches TRBD2 (5 bases). The CDR3 is 14 residues long. Between the trimmed V and J ends, which lost 5 bases and 2 bases, there was a span of 12 bases. From germline, CDR1 is MDHEN and CDR2 SYDVKM. CDR3 residues: CASSTWRSQETQYF. In DNA, the CDR3 is TGTGCCAGCAGTACTTGGAGGTCTCAAGAGACCCAGTACTTC.

This clonotype was found a few times. The chain carries TRBV20-1 and TRBJ2-7; 8 positions match TRBD1. The germline V gene has CDR1 DFQATT and CDR2 SNEGSKA (reference sequence). The CDR3 totals 13 residues. V gave up 2 bases and J gave up 5 bases; unmatched junction bases: 5. The CDR3 DNA reads as TGCAGTGCTAGACCGACAGGGGTCGACGAGCAGTACTTC. It specifies CSARPTGVDEQYF.

As to this clonotype: Since a much larger clone is just one base distant, this may be a read error. V and J are TRBV5-1 and TRBJ2-7, with 8 bases matching TRBD1. CDR1 is SGHRS and CDR2 is YFSETQ in the germline V gene. The CDR3 runs to 15 residues. The CDR3 sequence is CASGLLTGDIYEQYF. As DNA, the CDR3 is TGCGCCAGCGGCTTACTGACAGGGGATATCTACGAGCAGTACTTC. Based on the CDR3 plus reference TRBV5-1 and TRBJ2-7, the full variable domain is KAGVTQTPRYLIKTRGQQVTLSCSPISGHRSVSWYQQTPGQGLQFLFEYFSETQRNKGNFPGRFSGRQFSNSRSEMNVSTLELGDSALYLCASGLLTGDIYEQYFGPGTRLTVT.

The chain links TRBV7-2 to TRBJ1-2, with D possibly matching TRBD1 (5 bases). This CDR3 is built from 17 residues. CDR1 and CDR2 from the germline V gene are SGHTA and FQGNSA. V lost 1 base and J 8 bases, leaving 23 bases between the germline ends. In nucleotides, the CDR3 is TGTGCCAGCAGCTTAGTCCCTGTGGGGCGGGAAGGTAGCGGCTACACCTTC. Encoded protein: CASSLVPVGREGSGYTF.

This clonotype showed up many times. The V call is TRBV28, the J call TRBJ2-4; D is unresolved. V was pared by 6 bases and J by 7 bases, with 10 bases between. CDR1 and CDR2 (germline): MDHEN, SYDVKM. The CDR3 extends over 12 amino acids. The DNA for the CDR3 is TGTGCCAGCAGCCTCCTAGGGAACATTCAGTACTTC. Amino acid sequence: CASSLLGNIQYF.

This clonotype has a handful of counts. V is TRBV5-1 and J is TRBJ1-1, with 8 bases aligning to TRBD1. Trimming cost V 4 bases and J 7 bases; bases outside gene matches: 6. The CDR3 is 13 amino acids. Germline CDR1 reads SGHRS; CDR2 reads YFSETQ. The CDR3 DNA reads as TGCGCCAGCAGCCCGGACAGGGCGAGTGAAGCTTTCTTT. Translation gives CASSPDRASEAFF.